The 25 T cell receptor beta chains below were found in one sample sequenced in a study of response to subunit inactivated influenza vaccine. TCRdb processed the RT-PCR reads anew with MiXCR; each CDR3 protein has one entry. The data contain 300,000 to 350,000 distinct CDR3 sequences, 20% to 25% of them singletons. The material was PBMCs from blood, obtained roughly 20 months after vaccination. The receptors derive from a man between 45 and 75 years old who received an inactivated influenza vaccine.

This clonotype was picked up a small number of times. Written as DNA, the CDR3 is TGTGCCACGAGATTACAAGGGGGCGCGGGCTATGGCTACACCTTC. This translates into CATRLQGGAGYGYTF. V usage is TRBV10-3 and J usage is TRBJ1-2; 7 bases fit TRBD1. CDR3 length: 15 amino acids. The trim removed 10 bases at V and 4 bases at J, leaving 15 bases unmatched. In germline, CDR1 is ENHRY, CDR2 SYGVKD.

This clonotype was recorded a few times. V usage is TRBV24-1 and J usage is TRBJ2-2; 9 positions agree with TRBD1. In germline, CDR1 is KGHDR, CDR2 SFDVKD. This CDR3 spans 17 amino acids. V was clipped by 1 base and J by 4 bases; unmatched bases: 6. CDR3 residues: CATSDFVGTGFTGELFF. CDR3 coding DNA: TGTGCCACCAGTGATTTTGTGGGGACAGGGTTCACCGGGGAGCTGTTTTTT.

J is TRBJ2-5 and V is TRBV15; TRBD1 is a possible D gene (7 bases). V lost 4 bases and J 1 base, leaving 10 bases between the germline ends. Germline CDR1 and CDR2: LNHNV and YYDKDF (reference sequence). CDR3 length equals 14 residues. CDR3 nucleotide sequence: TGTGCCACCAGCAACAGGGGAGGCCAAGAGACCCAGTACTTC. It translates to CATSNRGGQETQYF.

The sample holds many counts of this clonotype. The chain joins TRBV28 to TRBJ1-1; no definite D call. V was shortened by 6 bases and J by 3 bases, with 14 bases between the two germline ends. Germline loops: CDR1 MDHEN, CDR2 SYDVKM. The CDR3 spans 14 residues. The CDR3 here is CASSEGSGHTEAFF. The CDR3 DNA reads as TGTGCCAGCAGCGAGGGATCTGGGCACACTGAAGCTTTCTTT.

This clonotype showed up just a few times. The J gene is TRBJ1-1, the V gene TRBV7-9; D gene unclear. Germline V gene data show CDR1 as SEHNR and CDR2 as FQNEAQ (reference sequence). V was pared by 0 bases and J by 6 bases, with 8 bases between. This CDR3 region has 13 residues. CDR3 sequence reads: CASSLALGAEAFF. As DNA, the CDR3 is TGTGCCAGCAGCTTAGCGCTTGGGGCTGAAGCTTTCTTT.

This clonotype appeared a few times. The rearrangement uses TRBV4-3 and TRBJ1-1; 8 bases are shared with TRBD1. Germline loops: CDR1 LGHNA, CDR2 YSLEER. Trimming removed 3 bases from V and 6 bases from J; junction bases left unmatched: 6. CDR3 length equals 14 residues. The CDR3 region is CASSHTGGNPEAFF. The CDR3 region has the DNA TGCGCCAGCAGCCACACAGGGGGTAACCCTGAAGCTTTCTTT.

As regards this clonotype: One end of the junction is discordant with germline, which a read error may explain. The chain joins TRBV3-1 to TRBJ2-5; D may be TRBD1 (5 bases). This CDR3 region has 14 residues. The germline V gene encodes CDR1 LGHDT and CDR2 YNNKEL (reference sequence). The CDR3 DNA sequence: TGTGCCAGCAGCCAAGGTCAGGGTCAAGGGACCCAGTACTTC. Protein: CASSQGQGQGTQYF.

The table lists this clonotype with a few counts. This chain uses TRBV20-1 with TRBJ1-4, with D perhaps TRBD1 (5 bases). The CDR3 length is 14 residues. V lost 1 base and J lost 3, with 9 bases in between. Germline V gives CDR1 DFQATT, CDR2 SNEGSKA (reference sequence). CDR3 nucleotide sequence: TGCAGTGCTAGAGTATTAGGGGCTAATGAAAAACTGTTTTTT. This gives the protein CSARVLGANEKLFF.

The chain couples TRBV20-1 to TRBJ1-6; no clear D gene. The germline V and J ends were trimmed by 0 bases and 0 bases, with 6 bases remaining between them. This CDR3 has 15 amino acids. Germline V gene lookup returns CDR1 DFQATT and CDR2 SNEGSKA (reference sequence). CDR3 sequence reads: CSARDRASYNSPLHF. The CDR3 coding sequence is TGCAGTGCTAGAGATCGGGCCTCCTATAATTCACCCCTCCACTTT.

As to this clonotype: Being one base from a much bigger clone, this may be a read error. CDR3 sequence (DNA): TGTGCCAGGCAGGGGTCCCACACTGGAGCTTTCTTT. Protein sequence: CARQGSHTGAFF. The rearrangement joins TRBV2 to TRBJ1-1; D possibly corresponds to TRBD1 (6 bases). The CDR3 totals 12 residues. Germline V gene sequence: CDR1 SNHLY, CDR2 FYNNEI.

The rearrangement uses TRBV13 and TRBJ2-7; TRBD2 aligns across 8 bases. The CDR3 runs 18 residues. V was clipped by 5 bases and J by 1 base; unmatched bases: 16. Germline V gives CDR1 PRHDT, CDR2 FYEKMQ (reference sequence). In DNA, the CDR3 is TGTGCCAGCAGCCGTCGGAATGAACCGGGACTAGGTTCCTACGAGCAGTACTTC. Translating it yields CASSRRNEPGLGSYEQYF.

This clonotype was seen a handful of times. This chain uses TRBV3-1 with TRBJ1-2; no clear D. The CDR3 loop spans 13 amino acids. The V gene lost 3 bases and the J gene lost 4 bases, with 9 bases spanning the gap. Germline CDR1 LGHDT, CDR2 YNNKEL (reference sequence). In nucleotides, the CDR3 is TGTGCCAGCAGCCATGGGGAATCCTATGGCTACACCTTC. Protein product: CASSHGESYGYTF.

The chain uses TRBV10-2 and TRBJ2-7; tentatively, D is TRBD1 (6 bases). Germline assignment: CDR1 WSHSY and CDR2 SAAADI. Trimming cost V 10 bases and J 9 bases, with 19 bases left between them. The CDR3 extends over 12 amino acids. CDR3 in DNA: TGCGCCACCATGCTGGGGGCCGGGGTGCAGTACTTC. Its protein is CATMLGAGVQYF.

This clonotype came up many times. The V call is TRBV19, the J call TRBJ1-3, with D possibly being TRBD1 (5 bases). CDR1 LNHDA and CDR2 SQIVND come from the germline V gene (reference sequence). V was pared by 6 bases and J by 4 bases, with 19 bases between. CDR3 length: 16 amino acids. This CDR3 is CASRSGTQSSGNTIYF. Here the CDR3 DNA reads TGTGCCAGTAGATCCGGGACTCAAAGCTCCGGAAACACCATATATTTT.

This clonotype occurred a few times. The DNA for the CDR3 is TGTGCCAGCAGCATGTACAGGGCCGTCTATGGCTACACCTTC. It translates to CASSMYRAVYGYTF. This chain connects TRBV7-9 to TRBJ1-2; D perhaps matches TRBD1 (6 bases). Germline assignment: CDR1 SEHNR and CDR2 FQNEAQ (reference sequence). The CDR3 is 14 residues long. Trimming took 5 bases from V and 4 from J, leaving 14 bases between them.

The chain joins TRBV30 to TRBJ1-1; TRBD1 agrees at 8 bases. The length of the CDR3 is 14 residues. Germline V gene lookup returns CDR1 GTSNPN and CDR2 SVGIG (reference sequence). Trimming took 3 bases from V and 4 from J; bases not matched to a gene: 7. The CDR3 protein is CAWRKTGESTEAFF. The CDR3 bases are TGTGCCTGGAGAAAGACAGGGGAGAGCACTGAAGCTTTCTTT.

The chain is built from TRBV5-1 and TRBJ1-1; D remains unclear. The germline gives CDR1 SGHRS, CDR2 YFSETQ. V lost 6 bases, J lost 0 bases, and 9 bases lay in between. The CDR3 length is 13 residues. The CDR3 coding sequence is TGCGCCAGCATGGTAGTTATGAACACTGAAGCTTTCTTT. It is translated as CASMVVMNTEAFF.

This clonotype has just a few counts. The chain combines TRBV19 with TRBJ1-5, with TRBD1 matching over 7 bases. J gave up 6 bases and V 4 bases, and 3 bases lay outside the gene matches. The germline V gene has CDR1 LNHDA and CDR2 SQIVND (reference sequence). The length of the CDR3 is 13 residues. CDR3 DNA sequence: TGTGCCAGTAGTAAGGGGGCCAGTCAGCCCCAGCATTTT. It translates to CASSKGASQPQHF.

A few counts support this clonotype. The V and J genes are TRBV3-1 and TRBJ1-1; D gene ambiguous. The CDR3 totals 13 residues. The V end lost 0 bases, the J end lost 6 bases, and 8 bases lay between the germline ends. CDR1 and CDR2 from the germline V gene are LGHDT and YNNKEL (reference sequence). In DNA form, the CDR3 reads TGTGCCAGCAGCCAAGAGAGAAGATCTGAAGCTTTCTTT. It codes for CASSQERRSEAFF.

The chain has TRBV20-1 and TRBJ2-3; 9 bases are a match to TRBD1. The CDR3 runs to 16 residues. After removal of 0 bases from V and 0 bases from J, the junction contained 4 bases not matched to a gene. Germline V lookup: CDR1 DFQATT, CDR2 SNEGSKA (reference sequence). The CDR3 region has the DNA TGCAGTGCTAGAGATACAGGGGGCCAGAGCACAGATACGCAGTATTTT. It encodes CSARDTGGQSTDTQYF.

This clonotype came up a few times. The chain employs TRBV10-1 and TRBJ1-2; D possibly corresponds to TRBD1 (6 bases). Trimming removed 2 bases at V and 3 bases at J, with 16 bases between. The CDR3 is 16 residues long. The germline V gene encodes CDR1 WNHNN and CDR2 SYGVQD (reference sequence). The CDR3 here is CASSELGAPRDYGYTF. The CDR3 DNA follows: TGCGCCAGCAGTGAGCTGGGGGCCCCCCGGGACTATGGCTACACCTTC.

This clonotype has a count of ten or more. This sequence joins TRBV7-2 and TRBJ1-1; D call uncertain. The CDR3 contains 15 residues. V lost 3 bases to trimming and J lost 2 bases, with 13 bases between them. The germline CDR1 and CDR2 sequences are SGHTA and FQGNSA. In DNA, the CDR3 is TGTGCCAGCAGCTTTTGGGCCAGCCAAAACACTGAAGCTTTCTTT. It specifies CASSFWASQNTEAFF.

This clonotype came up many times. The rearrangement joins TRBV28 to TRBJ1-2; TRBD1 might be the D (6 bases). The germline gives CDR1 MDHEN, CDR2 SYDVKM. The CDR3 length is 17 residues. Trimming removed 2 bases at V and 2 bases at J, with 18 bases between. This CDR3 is CASSLMDGTTSNYGYTF. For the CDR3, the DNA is TGTGCCAGCAGTTTAATGGATGGGACAACCTCGAACTATGGCTACACCTTC.

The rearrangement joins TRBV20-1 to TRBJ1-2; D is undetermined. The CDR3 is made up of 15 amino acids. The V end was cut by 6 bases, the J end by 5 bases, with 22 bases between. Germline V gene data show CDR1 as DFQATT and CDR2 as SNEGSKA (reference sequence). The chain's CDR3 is CSADPGSSTLYGYTF. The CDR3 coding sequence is TGCAGTGCCGATCCGGGGAGTAGCACCCTATATGGCTACACCTTC.

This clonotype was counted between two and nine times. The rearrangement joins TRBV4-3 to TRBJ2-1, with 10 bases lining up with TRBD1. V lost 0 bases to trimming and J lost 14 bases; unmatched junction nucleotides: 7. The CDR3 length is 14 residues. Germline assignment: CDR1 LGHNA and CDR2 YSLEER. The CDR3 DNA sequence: TGCGCCAGCAGCCAAGATTGGGACAGGGGAGTCGAGTTCTTC. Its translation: CASSQDWDRGVEFF.